This TCR beta chain was recorded in a study of technical replicates of blood from several donors listed by TCRdb under 2017. Via the germline V gene, CDR1 is MNHEY and CDR2 SVGAGI. The CDR3 covers 14 residues, taking in both the cysteine and the phenylalanine. The only DNA kept is the CDR3, 42 bases in frame from the first base. V is cut back by 6 bases and J by 6 bases, with 7 bases in the junction unmatched. Note on this clone: No antigen is known for it. No base-level quality is on record; no much larger clone is a single base apart.

Libraries came from the immunoSEQ multiplex PCR assay. The immuneACCESS repertoire file appears here via TCRdb, limited to in-frame rearrangements. These files lack a portion of the clones; in checked studies, under half of the deficit traces to unresolved V genes, and the cause of the others is not known. This sample is represented by about 80,000 clones; 97% of them were singletons. Around 0.18% of the sample is held by the ten biggest clonotypes. This TCR was recovered from a human donor in good health. Material: T cells isolated from PBMCs. Recombination connected TRBV6-5 to TRBJ2-1; TRBD1 lines up with 8 middle nucleotides. The nucleotide sequence is TGTGCCAGCAGCTTACTCGGACAGGGCAATGAGCAGTTCTTC. This is translated as CASSLLGQGNEQFF.